The rows below give T cell receptor beta chains drawn from one sample of a study of blood T cell repertoires in COVID-19. Generated by immunoSEQ multiplex PCR, the TCRdb table keeps only in-frame clones and is missing some. The repertoire includes approximately 280,000 clones, about nine tenths of them detected once, and under 2.5% sits in the top ten. The sequenced sample was PBMCs or T cells enriched from blood (not recorded which). All receptors come from a woman aged 55 to 70 who had recovered from COVID-19. The CDR3 runs from the conserved cysteine through the conserved F or W. The order of the fields is clone size, J gene, D gene, V gene, CDR3 DNA, CDR3 protein. D genes are given only for firm matches. The size entry is marked missing in some rows and otherwise reads once, few, many or a size class.

clone size: -
J gene: TRBJ1-5
D gene: TRBD1
V gene: TRBV9
CDR3 DNA: TGTGCCAGCAGCGCTTCAGGGGGCATCAATCAGCCCCAGCATTTT
CDR3 protein: CASSASGGINQPQHF

clone size: -
J gene: TRBJ1-1
D gene: -
V gene: TRBV19
CDR3 DNA: TGTGCCAGTAGTATAGATCCCGGGGCGGGGTCCGAAGCTTTCTTT
CDR3 protein: CASSIDPGAGSEAFF

clone size: -
J gene: TRBJ1-1
D gene: -
V gene: TRBV18
CDR3 DNA: TGTGCCAGCTCGTCAGGACACCTGAACACTGAAGCTTTCTTT
CDR3 protein: CASSSGHLNTEAFF

clone size: -
J gene: TRBJ2-6
D gene: -
V gene: TRBV13
CDR3 DNA: TGTGCCAGCAGCTTAGGAAGAACAGGGAGCGGGGCCAACGTCCTGACTTTC
CDR3 protein: CASSLGRTGSGANVLTF

clone size: -
J gene: TRBJ2-3
D gene: -
V gene: TRBV18
CDR3 DNA: TGTGCCAGCTCACCCTCCAGCGGGTTCCGGCCGGATACGCAGTATTTT
CDR3 protein: CASSPSSGFRPDTQYF

clone size: -
J gene: TRBJ1-4
D gene: -
V gene: TRBV25-1
CDR3 DNA: TGTGCCAGCAGTGCCGAGAACCAGGGTGGAGAAAAACTGTTTTTT
CDR3 protein: CASSAENQGGEKLFF

clone size: once
J gene: TRBJ2-7
D gene: TRBD1
V gene: TRBV6-5
CDR3 DNA: TGTGCCAGCAACAGACAGGGAGCCAGCTCCTACGAGCGGTACTTC
CDR3 protein: CASNRQGASSYERYF

clone size: -
J gene: TRBJ2-2
D gene: -
V gene: TRBV7-3
CDR3 DNA: TGTGCCAGCAGGGCAGCGGGCGGAAACACCGGGGAGCTGTTTTTT
CDR3 protein: CASRAAGGNTGELFF

clone size: once
J gene: TRBJ2-7
D gene: -
V gene: TRBV15
CDR3 DNA: TGTGCCACCAGCAGAGTACGGGACTCAACCTACGAGCAGTACTTC
CDR3 protein: CATSRVRDSTYEQYF

clone size: -
J gene: TRBJ1-1
D gene: -
V gene: TRBV2
CDR3 DNA: TGTGCCAGCAGGGACAACTTGAACACTGAAGCTTTCTTT
CDR3 protein: CASRDNLNTEAFF

clone size: -
J gene: TRBJ2-5
D gene: -
V gene: TRBV18
CDR3 DNA: TGTGCCAGCTCACCACCGGGGAGGCAAGAGACCCAGTACTTC
CDR3 protein: CASSPPGRQETQYF

clone size: few
J gene: TRBJ1-2
D gene: -
V gene: TRBV27
CDR3 DNA: TGTGCCAGCAGTTTATCGGACAGCTGGTCGGGTCTTGGCTACACCTTC
CDR3 protein: CASSLSDSWSGLGYTF

clone size: -
J gene: TRBJ2-5
D gene: -
V gene: TRBV7-9
CDR3 DNA: TGTGCCAGCAGCTTTTCAGTTACCCAGTACTTC
CDR3 protein: CASSFSVTQYF

clone size: -
J gene: TRBJ2-1
D gene: -
V gene: TRBV10-3
CDR3 DNA: TGTGCCATCAGTGACCCAACCGGTGAGCAGTTCTTC
CDR3 protein: CAISDPTGEQFF

clone size: -
J gene: TRBJ1-2
D gene: TRBD1
V gene: TRBV7-9
CDR3 DNA: TGTGCCAGCAGCTTAGGACAGGGGAGCAACTATGGCTACACCTTC
CDR3 protein: CASSLGQGSNYGYTF

clone size: -
J gene: TRBJ2-3
D gene: -
V gene: TRBV5-5
CDR3 DNA: TGTGCCAGCAGCTTGACTAGCCGAACAGATACGCAGTATTTT
CDR3 protein: CASSLTSRTDTQYF

clone size: -
J gene: TRBJ1-4
D gene: TRBD1
V gene: TRBV2
CDR3 DNA: TGTGCCAGCAGTTTTTACAGGGGAGTTGGTGAAAAACTGTTTTTT
CDR3 protein: CASSFYRGVGEKLFF

clone size: -
J gene: TRBJ2-2
D gene: TRBD1
V gene: TRBV5-1
CDR3 DNA: TGCGCCAGCAGCAACCGGGACAGAGACACCGGGGAGCTGTTTTTT
CDR3 protein: CASSNRDRDTGELFF

clone size: -
J gene: TRBJ1-2
D gene: TRBD1
V gene: TRBV7-2
CDR3 DNA: TGTGCCAGCAGCTTTATACAGGGGGAAGGCTACACCTTC
CDR3 protein: CASSFIQGEGYTF

clone size: -
J gene: TRBJ1-5
D gene: TRBD1
V gene: TRBV27
CDR3 DNA: TGTGCCAGCAGGAGGACAGGGGAAAACAATATCAATCAGCCCCAGCATTTT
CDR3 protein: CASRRTGENNINQPQHF

clone size: -
J gene: TRBJ2-3
D gene: -
V gene: TRBV2
CDR3 DNA: TGTGCCAGCAAGGTGGAGGGAATATCGACAGATACGCAGTATTTT
CDR3 protein: CASKVEGISTDTQYF

clone size: -
J gene: TRBJ2-2
D gene: TRBD1
V gene: TRBV27
CDR3 DNA: TGTGCCAGCAGTCTTGGGACAGACCCAAACACCGGGGAGCTGTTTTTT
CDR3 protein: CASSLGTDPNTGELFF

clone size: -
J gene: TRBJ1-6
D gene: -
V gene: TRBV10-3
CDR3 DNA: TGTGCCATCAGTGAGTCGGCAGTCCCTTCCCTCCACTTT
CDR3 protein: CAISESAVPSLHF

clone size: -
J gene: TRBJ1-1
D gene: TRBD1
V gene: TRBV14
CDR3 DNA: TGTGCCAGCAGCCGCGGACTGACAGGGAAAGCTTTCTTT
CDR3 protein: CASSRGLTGKAFF

clone size: -
J gene: TRBJ1-3
D gene: -
V gene: TRBV6-5
CDR3 DNA: TGTGCCAGCGGCGGGCGTGTTGGAAACACCATATATTTT
CDR3 protein: CASGGRVGNTIYF

clone size: -
J gene: TRBJ1-1
D gene: -
V gene: TRBV18
CDR3 DNA: TGTGCCAGCTCACCGCGGCCTGGGGCGAGGACTGAAGCTTTCTTT
CDR3 protein: CASSPRPGARTEAFF

clone size: -
J gene: TRBJ2-1
D gene: TRBD2
V gene: TRBV27
CDR3 DNA: TGTGCCAGCAACAGCGGGGGCCGTTACAATGAGCAGTTCTTC
CDR3 protein: CASNSGGRYNEQFF

clone size: -
J gene: TRBJ2-1
D gene: TRBD2
V gene: TRBV5-1
CDR3 DNA: TGCGCCAGCAGCATCGGGACTAGCGGGACGAACAATGAGCAGTTCTTC
CDR3 protein: CASSIGTSGTNNEQFF

clone size: -
J gene: TRBJ2-1
D gene: TRBD2
V gene: TRBV6-5
CDR3 DNA: TGTGCCAGCAGTTACTCGAGCGGGGGAACCTACAATGAGCAGTTCTTC
CDR3 protein: CASSYSSGGTYNEQFF

clone size: -
J gene: TRBJ1-2
D gene: TRBD1
V gene: TRBV12-3/TRBV12-4
CDR3 DNA: TGTGCCACCCGAGAACAGGGGATAGATGGCTACACCTTC
CDR3 protein: CATREQGIDGYTF

clone size: -
J gene: TRBJ1-2
D gene: -
V gene: TRBV2
CDR3 DNA: TGTGCCAGCAGTGCCCAGGGCCCTATTTATGGCTACACCTTC
CDR3 protein: CASSAQGPIYGYTF

clone size: -
J gene: TRBJ2-3
D gene: -
V gene: TRBV9
CDR3 DNA: TGTGCCAGCAGCGTAGTGGGAGAGGAGGATACGCAGTATTTT
CDR3 protein: CASSVVGEEDTQYF

clone size: once
J gene: TRBJ2-7
D gene: -
V gene: TRBV27
CDR3 DNA: TGTGCCAGCAGTTTCGGACTCAATATGAAGCAGTACTTC
CDR3 protein: CASSFGLNMKQYF

clone size: -
J gene: TRBJ2-1
D gene: TRBD2
V gene: TRBV2
CDR3 DNA: TGTGCCAGCAGTGAGGAAGCGGGGGCGTACAATGAGCAGTTCTTC
CDR3 protein: CASSEEAGAYNEQFF

clone size: -
J gene: TRBJ1-1
D gene: -
V gene: TRBV10-3
CDR3 DNA: TGTGCCATCAGTGACCAAGGGGGCACTGAAGCTTTCTTT
CDR3 protein: CAISDQGGTEAFF

clone size: few
J gene: TRBJ1-3
D gene: -
V gene: TRBV6-5
CDR3 DNA: TGTGCCAGCAGCGGGACACTAGGAAACACCATATATTTT
CDR3 protein: CASSGTLGNTIYF

clone size: -
J gene: TRBJ2-1
D gene: -
V gene: TRBV14
CDR3 DNA: TGTGCCAGCAGCCACCGTGTTGGAGGATTGAACAATGAGCAGTTCTTC
CDR3 protein: CASSHRVGGLNNEQFF

clone size: -
J gene: TRBJ2-1
D gene: -
V gene: TRBV3-1/TRBV3-2
CDR3 DNA: TGTGCCAGCAGCCTAAACAATGAGCAGTTCTTC
CDR3 protein: CASSLNNEQFF

clone size: -
J gene: TRBJ1-2
D gene: -
V gene: TRBV24-1
CDR3 DNA: TGTGCCACCAGTGATTTGAACCAGGGTAATGGCTACACCTTC
CDR3 protein: CATSDLNQGNGYTF

clone size: -
J gene: TRBJ1-1
D gene: -
V gene: TRBV10-3
CDR3 DNA: TGTGCCATCAGTGAGCGACAGAATGCCAACTTAAGAGAAGCTTTCTTT
CDR3 protein: CAISERQNANLREAFF

clone size: -
J gene: TRBJ2-7
D gene: TRBD1
V gene: TRBV2
CDR3 DNA: TGTGCCAGCAGTTATCCCTACCGGGACAGGGAGGACGAGCAGTACTTC
CDR3 protein: CASSYPYRDREDEQYF

clone size: -
J gene: TRBJ1-5
D gene: -
V gene: TRBV19
CDR3 DNA: TGTGCCAGTAGGAGGGTAGAACAGCCCCAGCATTTT
CDR3 protein: CASRRVEQPQHF

clone size: once
J gene: TRBJ1-2
D gene: -
V gene: TRBV28
CDR3 DNA: TGTGCCAGCAGTCGTGGGGCAGACAATTCCTATGGCTACACCTTC
CDR3 protein: CASSRGADNSYGYTF

clone size: -
J gene: TRBJ2-3
D gene: TRBD2
V gene: TRBV9
CDR3 DNA: TGTGCCAGCAGCCTTTCAGCGGGGGGCAGGACTTTTGCAGATACGCAGTATTTT
CDR3 protein: CASSLSAGGRTFADTQYF

clone size: -
J gene: TRBJ2-7
D gene: TRBD2
V gene: TRBV28
CDR3 DNA: TGTGCCAGCAGTACACTAGCGGGAGCTAACGAGCAGTACTTC
CDR3 protein: CASSTLAGANEQYF

clone size: -
J gene: TRBJ1-1
D gene: TRBD1
V gene: TRBV7-9
CDR3 DNA: TGTGCCAGCAGCACCCAAAGCACCAGGGGGCATACTGAAGCTTTCTTT
CDR3 protein: CASSTQSTRGHTEAFF

clone size: -
J gene: TRBJ2-2
D gene: -
V gene: TRBV11-2
CDR3 DNA: TGTGCCAGCAGCTTAGACAGGGGTACCGGGGAGCTGTTTTTT
CDR3 protein: CASSLDRGTGELFF

clone size: -
J gene: TRBJ1-1
D gene: -
V gene: TRBV30
CDR3 DNA: TGTGCCTGGAGTGGACAGAGTAGAACTGAAGCTTTCTTT
CDR3 protein: CAWSGQSRTEAFF

clone size: -
J gene: TRBJ2-2
D gene: -
V gene: TRBV19
CDR3 DNA: TGTGCCAGTAGTATAGCTGGCACGTTCACCGGGGAGCTGTTTTTT
CDR3 protein: CASSIAGTFTGELFF

clone size: -
J gene: TRBJ1-6
D gene: TRBD1
V gene: TRBV5-1
CDR3 DNA: TGCGCCAGCAGCAGGAATTTTGACAGGGGGCTTTCACCCCTCCACTTT
CDR3 protein: CASSRNFDRGLSPLHF

clone size: -
J gene: TRBJ2-1
D gene: -
V gene: TRBV5-1
CDR3 DNA: TGCGCCGTCAGGTTCAGCCCCGGGGACAATGAGCAGTTCTTC
CDR3 protein: CAVRFSPGDNEQFF

clone size: few
J gene: TRBJ1-2
D gene: TRBD1
V gene: TRBV19
CDR3 DNA: TGTGCCAGTAGTATTGGACAGGACTATGGCTACACCTTC
CDR3 protein: CASSIGQDYGYTF

clone size: -
J gene: TRBJ1-1
D gene: -
V gene: TRBV3-1/TRBV3-2
CDR3 DNA: TGTGCCAGCAGCCCAAACATGAACACTGAAGCTTTCTTT
CDR3 protein: CASSPNMNTEAFF

clone size: -
J gene: TRBJ1-2
D gene: TRBD1
V gene: TRBV30
CDR3 DNA: TGTGCCTGGAGTGGACCGTGGGCGGCAGGGGGCTATGGCTACACCTTC
CDR3 protein: CAWSGPWAAGGYGYTF

clone size: few
J gene: TRBJ1-2
D gene: TRBD1
V gene: TRBV3-1/TRBV3-2
CDR3 DNA: TGTGCCAGCAGCCAAACAGACAGGGTGGGTGGCTACACCTTC
CDR3 protein: CASSQTDRVGGYTF